The 5 T cell receptor beta chains reported below all come from one sample, sequenced in a study of Ad26.COV2.S vaccination and SARS-CoV-2 variants. The treatment denotes: about 20 received Ad26.COV2.S at low or high dose, single or two shots; several received placebo; per-sample allocation not given. Specimen acquisition occurred on day 63 following the initial vaccine or placebo injection. The table came from immunoSEQ multiplex PCR; TCRdb's copy has only in-frame clones and leaves some out. Found here are about 440,000 clones, around nine tenths of them singletons; the top ten hold 9.5% to 15%. Sequencing was performed on peripheral blood, taken in a trial of Ad26.COV2.S vaccine versus placebo. Source of these receptors: a person aged 18-60 years who received the Ad26.COV2.S COVID-19 vaccine or a placebo.

This chain joins TRBV19 and TRBJ2-7; 10 nucleotides agree with TRBD1. From germline, CDR1 is LNHDA and CDR2 SQIVND (reference sequence). J gave up 6 bases and V 5 bases, and 7 bases lay outside the gene matches. CDR3 size: 14 residues. The CDR3 spells CASSLPGQGTEQYF. The DNA for the CDR3 is TGTGCCAGTAGTTTACCGGGACAGGGGACCGAGCAGTACTTC.

V and J are TRBV18 and TRBJ2-6; D gene ambiguous. This CDR3 comprises 15 residues. The V and J ends lost 5 bases and 2 bases respectively, with 10 bases between them. The V gene's germline CDR1 is KGHSH and CDR2 LQKENI. The CDR3 sequence: CASSDFQAGANVLTF. Here the CDR3 DNA reads TGTGCCAGCTCAGACTTTCAGGCTGGGGCCAACGTCCTGACTTTC.

The genes are TRBV30 and TRBJ1-6; D uncertain. Germline-derived CDR1 and CDR2 are GTSNPN and SVGIG (reference sequence). V lost 3 bases to trimming and J lost 8 bases, with 5 bases between them. This CDR3 is 11 amino acids long. For the CDR3, the DNA is TGTGCCTGGAGGCGGGATTCACCCCTCCACTTT. Translating it yields CAWRRDSPLHF.

The chain combines TRBV5-1 with TRBJ2-3; D might be TRBD2 (5 bases). This CDR3 contains 14 residues. Germline CDR1 reads SGHRS; CDR2 reads YFSETQ. The germline V and J ends were trimmed by 2 bases and 6 bases, with 13 bases remaining between them. Here the CDR3 reads CASSFGLSGDTQYF. CDR3 DNA sequence: TGCGCCAGCAGCTTCGGACTTTCCGGGGATACGCAGTATTTT.

The rearrangement uses TRBV14 and TRBJ2-1, with 8 positions matching TRBD2. Per germline, CDR1 SGHDN and CDR2 FVKESK. The V segment lost 1 base and the J segment 8 bases; nucleotides outside the gene matches: 13. The length of the CDR3 is 17 residues. The CDR3: CASSQGRISGVEYEQFF. Here the CDR3 DNA reads TGTGCCAGCAGCCAAGGGAGAATTAGCGGGGTAGAATATGAGCAGTTCTTC.